One sample yielded the 21 T cell receptor beta chains listed below, sequenced in a study of CD8+ T cells in alopecia areata. RNA extraction was followed by reverse transcription into cDNA, which acted as the sequencing template. This table comes from immunoSEQ multiplex PCR, and its TCRdb copy is limited to in-frame clones, with some not included. Among over 95,000 clones, more than 35% were seen once, and the ten largest hold 1.3%. What was sequenced was CD4+ T cells sorted from blood. These receptors originate from a human donor with alopecia areata.

In its sample, this clone was seen a few times. V gene TRBV5-1 combines with J gene TRBJ2-6, with TRBD1 identical over 8 bases. The CDR3 spans 16 residues. The J segment lost 0 bases and the V segment lost 5 bases, leaving 4 bases of the junction unmatched. Germline loops: CDR1 SGHRS, CDR2 YFSETQ. The CDR3 bases are TGCGCCAGCAGGGACAGGGAAAGCTCTGGGGCCAACGTCCTGACTTTC. Protein: CASRDRESSGANVLTF.

The CDR3 loop is CASSHNLQETQYF. The CDR3 coding sequence is TGTGCCAGCAGCCATAATCTTCAAGAGACCCAGTACTTC. The chain has TRBV2 and TRBJ2-5; no firm D call. V gave up 6 bases and J gave up 2 bases, with 10 bases separating them. The CDR3 covers 13 residues. Germline loops: CDR1 SNHLY, CDR2 FYNNEI.

The rearrangement links TRBV5-6 to TRBJ2-5, with unresolved D. CDR3 length: 14 residues. The germline CDR1 and CDR2 sequences are SGHDT and YYEEEE. Trimming cost V 3 bases and J 2 bases, with 11 bases left between them. CDR3 sequence (DNA): TGTGCCAGCAGCTCTCTGGGCTGGCAAGAGACCCAGTACTTC. Translation gives CASSSLGWQETQYF. Full variable domain (remainder filled in from reference TRBV5-6 and TRBJ2-5): DAGVTQSPTHLIKTRGQQVTLRCSPKSGHDTVSWYQQALGQGPQFIFQYYEEEERQRGNFPDRFSGHQFPNYSSELNVNALLLGDSALYLCASSSLGWQETQYFGPGTRLLVL.

The chain uses TRBV29-1 and TRBJ2-1; 7 bases line up with TRBD1. The CDR3 contains 13 residues. Unmatched junction bases numbered 4, after V lost 1 base and J lost 7 bases. Germline CDR1 and CDR2: SQVTM and ANQGSEA. The CDR3 nucleotides read TGCAGCGTTGAAGCAGGGGGAAGAAATGAGCAGTTCTTC. Translation: CSVEAGGRNEQFF.

About this clone itself: This specimen includes other DNA sequences encoding the same CDR3. The chain links TRBV30 to TRBJ1-6; 7 bases line up with TRBD1. Unmatched junction bases numbered 3, after V lost 3 bases and J lost 7 bases. Germline loops: CDR1 GTSNPN, CDR2 SVGIG (reference sequence). CDR3 length: 13 amino acids. DNA for the CDR3: TGTGCCTGGAGGCAGGGGGACAATTCACCCCTCCACTTT. This codes for CAWRQGDNSPLHF.

This clone was found a few times. The chain links TRBV14 to TRBJ2-7; the D gene is possibly TRBD1 (5 bases). Trimming removed 1 base at V and 2 bases at J, with 15 bases between. Germline CDR1 SGHDN, CDR2 FVKESK. The CDR3 loop spans 16 amino acids. DNA for the CDR3: TGTGCCAGCAGCCAAGTCGTGGGTCAGGGAACCTACGAGCAGTACTTC. Its translation is CASSQVVGQGTYEQYF.

V gene TRBV7-3 combines with J gene TRBJ2-5; 8 bases fit TRBD2. Germline V gene data show CDR1 as SGHTA and CDR2 as FQGTGA. The CDR3 contains 15 residues. J was trimmed by 5 bases and V by 2 bases; bases with no gene match: 7. The CDR3: CASSLLGGADETQYF. As DNA, the CDR3 is TGTGCCAGCAGCTTACTCGGGGGGGCGGATGAGACCCAGTACTTC.

This chain uses TRBV30 with TRBJ1-2; 8 nucleotides match TRBD1. The CDR3 extends over 14 amino acids. Germline V CDR1 and CDR2: GTSNPN, SVGIG (reference sequence). V lost 0 bases and J lost 4; bases outside the gene matches: 4. Written as DNA, the CDR3 is TGTGCCTGGAGTGTAGACAGGGGCTTCTATGGCTACACCTTC. This codes for CAWSVDRGFYGYTF.

This clone turned up a few times. V and J are TRBV6-5 and TRBJ2-2; D possibly corresponds to TRBD1 (5 bases). From germline, CDR1 is MNHEY and CDR2 SVGAGI. The V end was cut by 2 bases, the J end by 5 bases, with 15 bases between. There are 16 residues in the CDR3. CDR3 bases: TGTGCCAGCAGTTACCAGGGCAGGGTAAAGACCGGGGAGCTGTTTTTT. Amino acid sequence: CASSYQGRVKTGELFF.

The CDR3 DNA reads TGTGCCAGCACTAGATACAATGAGCAGTTCTTC. The encoded protein is CASTRYNEQFF. The V call is TRBV6-5, the J call TRBJ2-1; D unclear. Trimming took 7 bases from V and 4 from J, leaving 5 bases between them. Germline CDR1 is MNHEY and CDR2 is SVGAGI. This CDR3 comprises 11 residues.

This clone appeared a single time. The rearrangement uses TRBV20-1 and TRBJ2-1; no clear D gene. Germline V gives CDR1 DFQATT, CDR2 SNEGSKA (reference sequence). Trimming took off 5 bases at V and 2 bases at J, with 4 bases between the two ends. The CDR3 spans 11 residues. CDR3: CSAGTYNEQFF. The CDR3 nucleotides read TGCAGTGCTGGGACCTACAATGAGCAGTTCTTC.

V and J are TRBV5-4 and TRBJ2-1; the match to TRBD2 covers 8 bases. Germline CDR1 is SGHNT and CDR2 is YYREEE (reference sequence). V lost 7 bases and J lost 8; bases outside the gene matches: 8. The CDR3 is 13 residues long. Here the CDR3 reads CASQAGAGDEQFF. In DNA, the CDR3 is TGTGCCAGCCAAGCGGGAGCGGGCGATGAGCAGTTCTTC.

The chain combines TRBV7-3 with TRBJ2-5; 7 bases align to TRBD2. The end of the DNA aligns better with TRBJ2-7, so the J call may be wrong. The CDR3 covers 14 residues. CDR1 is SGHTA and CDR2 is FQGTGA in the germline V gene. CDR3 residues: CASARGGSSYEQYF. For the CDR3, the DNA is TGTGCCAGCGCCCGGGGCGGGAGCTCCTACGAGCAGTACTTC.

The J gene is TRBJ2-7, the V gene TRBV5-4; 7 nucleotides line up with TRBD1. With 5 bases clipped from V and 2 bases from J, the junction kept 10 bases outside the gene matches. The V gene's germline CDR1 is SGHNT and CDR2 YYREEE (reference sequence). The CDR3 runs to 15 residues. This CDR3 is CASRKGAQGPYEQYF. The CDR3 DNA reads as TGTGCCAGCAGAAAAGGAGCACAGGGGCCCTACGAGCAGTACTTC.

The table lists this clone with a few counts. The chain is built from TRBV20-1 and TRBJ2-5; D unresolved. Germline V gene sequence: CDR1 DFQATT, CDR2 SNEGSKA (reference sequence). The ends were cut back, 2 bases at V and 5 bases at J, with 6 bases in the middle. The CDR3 is made up of 11 amino acids. The CDR3 nucleotides are TGCAGTGCTAGACAACGGGAGACCCAGTACTTC. Protein sequence: CSARQRETQYF.

This clone was seen only a few times. The chain couples TRBV27 to TRBJ1-6; 7 bases fit TRBD1. V lost 2 bases, J lost 7 bases, and 5 bases stayed unmatched. The CDR3 extends over 15 amino acids. Germline CDR1 reads MNHEY; CDR2 reads SMNVEV (reference sequence). DNA of the CDR3: TGTGCCAGCAGTTTACAGGACAGGCCAAATTCACCCCTCCACTTT. Its translation is CASSLQDRPNSPLHF.

This clone was counted only a few times. V and J are TRBV28 and TRBJ1-1; D is perhaps TRBD1 (6 bases). With 8 bases removed from V and 1 base from J, the gap between germline ends came to 8 bases. The CDR3 runs to 12 residues. Germline CDR1 and CDR2: MDHEN and SYDVKM. The CDR3 bases are TGTGCCAGCCAAGGGGGGAACACTGAAGCTTTCTTT. The encoded protein is CASQGGNTEAFF.

Here the CDR3 DNA reads TGTGCCACCAGCACCGGACAGGGGGCGGGCGGGGAGCTGTTTTTT. Protein sequence: CATSTGQGAGGELFF. V usage is TRBV15 and J usage is TRBJ2-2; TRBD1 matches 11 bases. Germline CDR1 is LNHNV and CDR2 is YYDKDF (reference sequence). Trimming at V came to 4 bases and at J to 7 bases, leaving 5 bases not matched to a gene. This CDR3 is built from 15 residues.

The chain combines TRBV18 with TRBJ2-1; no reliable D call. CDR1 is KGHSH, CDR2 LQKENI, per germline. There are 12 residues in the CDR3. Trimming took off 1 base at V and 7 bases at J, with 5 bases between the two ends. This CDR3 is CASSPLGNEQFF. CDR3 sequence (DNA): TGTGCCAGCTCACCACTGGGGAATGAGCAGTTCTTC.

The rearrangement links TRBV30 to TRBJ1-5; D call uncertain. The germline V and J ends were trimmed by 2 bases and 5 bases, with 19 bases remaining between them. This CDR3 has 16 residues. CDR1 is GTSNPN, CDR2 SVGIG, per germline (reference sequence). The CDR3 spells CAWSPPGVGGHQPQHF. DNA for the CDR3: TGTGCCTGGAGTCCCCCAGGTGTAGGTGGTCATCAGCCCCAGCATTTT.

J is TRBJ2-1 and V is TRBV2; D gene unclear. This CDR3 has 16 residues. CDR1 and CDR2 from the germline V gene are SNHLY and FYNNEI. With 4 bases removed from V and 7 bases from J, the gap between germline ends came to 20 bases. In DNA, the CDR3 is TGTGCCAGCAGTGTATCCGGACGGCCCGGCAAAAATGAGCAGTTCTTC. It yields the protein CASSVSGRPGKNEQFF.